Sequencing of this T cell receptor beta chain was carried out in a study of IL-32 and malignant T cell survival in cutaneous lymphoma (dated by TCRdb to the early 2020s). About the full investigation: High-throughput TCR sequencing was used to test whether the TCR Vbeta+ T cells that survived in IL-32 cultures belonged to the malignant clone rather than being benign T cells with the same Vbeta. Samples from two CTCL donors were studied by high-throughput TCR sequencing, and IL-32beta was confirmed to support malignant T cell survival in vitro.

The CDR3 goes from the cysteine to the phenylalanine over 15 residues. The sequence is cut down to CDR3 DNA, 45 bases in frame from base 1. V loses 0 bases, J loses 8 bases, and the germline ends lie 13 bases apart. According to the germline V gene, CDR1 reads LGHNA and CDR2 reads YSLEER. Blood samples came from patients with leukemic cutaneous T cell lymphoma (Sezary syndrome) treated at a US cutaneous lymphoma program. Ficoll centrifugation was used to isolate peripheral blood mononuclear cells from the blood of patients. Genomic DNA was extracted with the QIAamp DNA Mini kit and was profiled by immunoSEQ with about 100-400 ng of DNA template. TCRdb stores this immuneACCESS table with in-frame sequences only. Part of the clones is absent; in the studies checked, under half of the shortfall reflects unresolved V genes, and no reason is known for the rest. For this sample there are around 2,000 clones; 82% appear just once. Around 52% of the sample lies in the top ten.

As concerns this clone: Its recognized antigen is unknown. Qualities for individual bases were not recorded, and no much larger clone is one base off.

The research as a whole found: By inducing large CD14+ antigen-presenting cells that reduced apoptosis, IL-32beta appeared to support the survival of malignant T cells in vitro. The exact culture duration for the TCR-sequenced samples was not stated in the methods. The kinetics of enhanced malignant T cell survival in culture differed somewhat between CTCL blood donors. Persistence of malignant T cell TCRs after in vitro culture with IL-32beta was shown by TCR sequencing.

The sequencing used blood, collected on day 0. The chain links TRBV4-3 with TRBJ1-4, with the D gene not confidently named. This receptor was taken from a human donor with cutaneous T cell lymphoma. The sequenced DNA: TGCGCCAGCAGCCAAGATAGCGCGTCAGAGGAAAAACTGTTTTTT. Translated, this gives CASSQDSASEEKLFF.